Below, 28 T cell receptor beta chains from the same sample are listed, as sequenced in a study of shared clonotypes between healthy human individuals. Generated by immunoSEQ multiplex PCR, the TCRdb table keeps only in-frame clones and is missing some. The sample lists approximately 2,300,000 clones, under 95% occurring once. The sequencing input was naive CD4+ T cells from PBMCs. Subset described: CD45RA+ positively selected. The source of these receptors is a man in his late teens or twenties in good health. Some clones in this sample may be carry-over from other donors' samples.

The rearrangement uses TRBV10-3 and TRBJ2-5; 8 nucleotides match TRBD1. The CDR3 extends over 15 amino acids. Germline V gene lookup returns CDR1 ENHRY and CDR2 SYGVKD. Unmatched junction bases numbered 3, after V lost 3 bases and J lost 0 bases. This CDR3 is CAISDWDRNQETQYF. CDR3 DNA sequence: TGTGCCATCAGTGATTGGGACAGGAACCAAGAGACCCAGTACTTC.

This rearrangement joins TRBV4-1 to TRBJ2-6; 7 nucleotides line up with TRBD1. The CDR3 is 16 amino acids. V trimming: 4 bases; J trimming: 0 bases; junction bases outside the gene matches: 3. Looked up from germline, CDR1 is MGHRA and CDR2 is YSYEKL. The CDR3 sequence is CASSLGTASGANVLTF. DNA for the CDR3: TGCGCCAGCAGCCTCGGGACAGCCTCTGGGGCCAACGTCCTGACTTTC.

This clone was recorded a few times. The V and J genes are TRBV28 and TRBJ1-2; perhaps TRBD1 as D (6 bases). V was shortened by 1 base and J by 3 bases, with 9 bases between the two germline ends. Germline V lookup: CDR1 MDHEN, CDR2 SYDVKM. The length of the CDR3 is 14 residues. CDR3 DNA sequence: TGTGCCAGCAGTTTATCTGGACAGTACTATGGCTACACCTTC. Encoded protein: CASSLSGQYYGYTF.

V usage is TRBV18 and J usage is TRBJ2-7; 9 nucleotides match TRBD1. CDR3 length: 13 amino acids. Trimming took 6 bases from V and 5 from J; bases not matched to a gene: 5. Per germline, CDR1 KGHSH and CDR2 LQKENI. The CDR3 coding sequence is TGTGCCAGCTCGCCGGACAGGGGCCACGAGCAGTACTTC. It codes for CASSPDRGHEQYF.

The CDR3 region is CASSYGLATQGYYEQYF. As DNA, the CDR3 is TGCGCCAGCAGCTACGGACTAGCGACCCAGGGTTACTACGAGCAGTACTTC. The chain has TRBV5-1 and TRBJ2-7, with TRBD2 identical over 9 bases. The germline CDR1 and CDR2 sequences are SGHRS and YFSETQ. The CDR3 loop spans 17 amino acids. V trimming: 3 bases; J trimming: 3 bases; junction bases outside the gene matches: 13.

The rearrangement uses TRBV27 and TRBJ1-5; 7 bases are shared with TRBD1. In germline, CDR1 is MNHEY, CDR2 SMNVEV (reference sequence). The CDR3 is 14 amino acids. The V gene end was trimmed by 2 bases and the J gene end by 8 bases; junction bases not matched to a gene: 6. CDR3 sequence (DNA): TGTGCCAGCAGTTTAAAGACAGGGATCGAGCCCCAGCATTTT. This sequence encodes CASSLKTGIEPQHF.

This chain connects TRBV27 to TRBJ1-1, with 7 bases fitting TRBD1. This CDR3 contains 16 residues. J gave up 1 base and V 4 bases, and 9 bases lay outside the gene matches. Germline lookup yields CDR1 MNHEY and CDR2 SMNVEV (reference sequence). The CDR3 here is CASSSFATGSNTEAFF. CDR3 DNA sequence: TGTGCCAGCAGTTCCTTCGCGACAGGGTCGAACACTGAAGCTTTCTTT.

The chain links TRBV19 to TRBJ2-1, with 13 bases fitting TRBD2. Trimming removed 2 bases from V and 9 bases from J; junction bases left unmatched: 4. The CDR3 is made up of 15 amino acids. Germline lookup yields CDR1 LNHDA and CDR2 SQIVND (reference sequence). CDR3 DNA sequence: TGTGCCAGTAGTATATTACTAGCGGGAGGGGCTGAGCAGTTCTTC. Its protein is CASSILLAGGAEQFF.

This clone was found once. CDR3 protein: CAITGTGGSEAFF. The CDR3 nucleotides read TGTGCCATCACGGGGACAGGGGGCTCTGAAGCTTTCTTT. The chain is built from TRBV10-3 and TRBJ1-1, with TRBD1 matching 12 bases. The CDR3 consists of 13 residues. V gave up 7 bases and J gave up 6 bases; unmatched junction bases: 3. In germline, CDR1 is ENHRY, CDR2 SYGVKD.

The chain has TRBV7-9 and TRBJ2-7; 7 bases align to TRBD2. The germline V gene encodes CDR1 SEHNR and CDR2 FQNEAQ (reference sequence). V lost 5 bases to trimming and J lost 0 bases; unmatched junction nucleotides: 13. This CDR3 has 17 amino acids. CDR3 residues: CASSPNTGTTGSYEQYF. The DNA of the CDR3 is TGTGCCAGCAGCCCTAACACCGGGACTACCGGCTCCTACGAGCAGTACTTC.

This chain connects TRBV6-1 to TRBJ1-2; TRBD1 matches 8 bases. The CDR3 has 14 residues. Germline CDR1 is MNHNS and CDR2 is SASEGT. V dropped 7 bases and J dropped 2; count of bases not matched to a gene: 6. The CDR3 loop is CASMSQGANYGYTF. CDR3 in DNA: TGTGCCAGCATGAGTCAGGGGGCGAACTATGGCTACACCTTC.

The gene calls are TRBV5-4 and TRBJ1-2; unclear D gene. CDR3 length equals 12 residues. V dropped 2 bases and J dropped 8 bases, with 10 bases sitting between them. Germline lookup yields CDR1 SGHNT and CDR2 YYREEE (reference sequence). The CDR3 bases are TGTGCCAGCAGCTTTCAGACGGAAGGCTACACCTTC. Translated: CASSFQTEGYTF.

The chain links TRBV5-1 to TRBJ2-5; a possible D gene is TRBD1 (6 bases). V was clipped by 0 bases and J by 3 bases, with 15 bases between them. This CDR3 contains 16 residues. Looked up from germline, CDR1 is SGHRS and CDR2 is YFSETQ. Here the CDR3 reads CASSLAWGHTEETQYF. CDR3 sequence (DNA): TGCGCCAGCAGCTTGGCGTGGGGGCACACGGAAGAGACCCAGTACTTC.

This clone was recorded only once. The chain has TRBV11-2 and TRBJ2-1; 13 bases are shared with TRBD2. From germline, CDR1 is SGHAT and CDR2 FQNNGV. The CDR3 sequence is 16 residues long. The ends lost 5 bases at V and 6 bases at J; junction bases unmatched: 7. CDR3 coding DNA: TGTGCCAGCAGCCACCGGACTAGCGGGAGTATCAATGAGCAGTTCTTC. This sequence encodes CASSHRTSGSINEQFF. Drawing the rest from reference TRBV11-2 and TRBJ2-1, the complete variable domain is EAGVAQSPRYKIIEKRQSVAFWCNPISGHATLYWYQQILGQGPKLLIQFQNNGVVDDSQLPKDRFSAERLKGVDSTLKIQPAKLEDSAVYLCASSHRTSGSINEQFFGPGTRLTVL.

The V and J genes are TRBV29-1 and TRBJ2-3; no clear D. Trimming removed 4 bases at V and 4 bases at J, with 12 bases between. Germline lookup yields CDR1 SQVTM and CDR2 ANQGSEA. The CDR3 has 13 residues. CDR3 nucleotides: TGCAGCGTTGTTGGGGTTTTCGCAGATACGCAGTATTTT. Amino acids: CSVVGVFADTQYF.

The rearrangement links TRBV6-1 to TRBJ2-2, with D possibly matching TRBD1 (6 bases). Trimming stripped 3 bases from V and 4 bases from J, with 12 bases between. CDR3 length: 15 amino acids. Per the germline V gene, CDR1 is MNHNS and CDR2 is SASEGT. CDR3 residues: CASSDRGRATGELFF. The CDR3 DNA reads as TGTGCCAGCAGTGACAGGGGCCGTGCCACCGGGGAGCTGTTTTTT.

The table lists this clone with a count of one. The V gene is TRBV7-9, the J gene TRBJ2-7; the match to TRBD1 covers 9 bases. In germline, CDR1 is SEHNR, CDR2 FQNEAQ (reference sequence). The CDR3 runs to 15 residues. Trimming cost V 4 bases and J 7 bases; bases outside gene matches: 11. CDR3 sequence: CASSSLQGATREQYF. The CDR3 nucleotides are TGTGCCAGCAGCTCCCTACAGGGGGCTACGAGGGAGCAGTACTTC.

CDR3 loop: CASSPPDRPTYEQYF. The CDR3 nucleotides read TGTGCCAGCTCACCCCCAGATCGCCCCACCTACGAGCAGTACTTC. The chain couples TRBV18 to TRBJ2-7; no definite D call. The V gene's germline CDR1 is KGHSH and CDR2 LQKENI. The CDR3 loop spans 15 amino acids. V lost 3 bases and J 2 bases, leaving 14 bases between the germline ends. The full variable domain, its missing parts supplied by reference TRBV18 and TRBJ2-7, is NAGVMQNPRHLVRRRGQEARLRCSPMKGHSHVYWYRQLPEEGLKFMVYLQKENIIDESGMPKERFSAEFPKEGPSILRIQQVVRGDSAAYFCASSPPDRPTYEQYFGPGTRLTVT.

The chain employs TRBV5-4 and TRBJ1-1; D is unclear. Per the germline V gene, CDR1 is SGHNT and CDR2 is YYREEE (reference sequence). The CDR3 has 15 residues. The V gene lost 2 bases and the J gene lost 0 bases, with 11 bases spanning the gap. The CDR3 DNA is TGTGCCAGCAGCTTATCGGACGTCATGAACACTGAAGCTTTCTTT. Protein: CASSLSDVMNTEAFF.

The gene calls are TRBV6-6 and TRBJ1-1; D is unresolved. Germline CDR1 reads MNHNY; CDR2 reads SVGAGI (reference sequence). Trimming took off 11 bases at V and 3 bases at J, with 16 bases between the two ends. This CDR3 is 13 amino acids long. CDR3: CAGSRAPDTEAFF. CDR3 nucleotide sequence: TGTGCCGGCTCTCGGGCGCCGGACACTGAAGCTTTCTTT.

Concerning this clone itself: At one boundary the junction diverges from the germline segment, which might be a read error. The V call is TRBV29-1, the J call TRBJ2-5, with D tentatively TRBD1 (6 bases). The V gene's germline CDR1 is SQVTM and CDR2 ANQGSEA. The CDR3 is 12 amino acids. The CDR3 reads CSAEQGREAQYF. Written as DNA, the CDR3 is TGCAGCGCCGAACAGGGACGAGAGGCCCAGTACTTC.

The V call is TRBV5-4, the J call TRBJ2-3; no definite D call. Germline CDR1 and CDR2: SGHNT and YYREEE (reference sequence). Deletions cut 0 bases from V and 2 bases from J, with 7 bases between. This CDR3 region has 14 residues. This chain's CDR3 is CASSLGRITDTQYF. The CDR3 bases are TGTGCCAGCAGCTTGGGGCGGATCACAGATACGCAGTATTTT.

The CDR3: CSVARDFTLEQYF. Written as DNA, the CDR3 is TGCAGCGTTGCACGGGACTTCACACTCGAGCAGTACTTC. The chain links TRBV29-1 to TRBJ2-7; D is perhaps TRBD2 (6 bases). Germline CDR1 is SQVTM and CDR2 is ANQGSEA. Between the trimmed V and J ends, which lost 4 bases and 6 bases, there was a span of 16 bases. This CDR3 comprises 13 residues.

The chain recombines TRBV13 with TRBJ2-5; D ambiguous. The CDR3 contains 12 residues. Trimming removed 5 bases from V and 12 bases from J, with 16 bases in between. In germline, CDR1 is PRHDT, CDR2 FYEKMQ (reference sequence). The CDR3 region has the DNA TGTGCCAGCAGCGACCCCCTAGGCCGCAAGTACTTC. Translating it yields CASSDPLGRKYF.

The gene calls are TRBV6-1 and TRBJ2-3, with TRBD1 matching 8 bases. With 9 bases clipped from V and 0 bases from J, the junction kept 8 bases outside the gene matches. CDR3 length: 15 residues. The germline V gene encodes CDR1 MNHNS and CDR2 SASEGT. CDR3 loop: CARVRDRQSTDTQYF. CDR3 coding DNA: TGTGCCAGGGTCCGGGACAGGCAGAGCACAGATACGCAGTATTTT.

This clone was counted a few times. The same CDR3 is also encoded by other DNA sequences in this sample. The CDR3 DNA sequence: TGCGCCAGCAGCTTGGGGGACAGAAACTATGGCTACACCTTC. It codes for CASSLGDRNYGYTF. This chain connects TRBV5-1 to TRBJ1-2; the match to TRBD1 covers 7 bases. Germline-derived CDR1 and CDR2 are SGHRS and YFSETQ. The CDR3 extends over 14 amino acids. Trimming at V came to 0 bases and at J to 2 bases, leaving 1 base not matched to a gene.

This clone was seen a handful of times. This sample also contains other DNA sequences that code for the same CDR3. The chain carries TRBV29-1 and TRBJ1-4; possibly TRBD1 for D (5 bases). The CDR3 covers 12 residues. V was clipped by 3 bases and J by 6 bases, with 8 bases between them. Germline V gene lookup returns CDR1 SQVTM and CDR2 ANQGSEA. The CDR3 loop reads CSVEGGDEKLFF. The CDR3 region has the DNA TGCAGCGTTGAGGGGGGAGATGAAAAACTGTTTTTT.

The rearrangement links TRBV5-6 to TRBJ2-1, with 10 bases lining up with TRBD2. With 2 bases clipped from V and 10 bases from J, the junction kept 0 bases outside the gene matches. CDR1 and CDR2 from the germline V gene are SGHDT and YYEEEE. This CDR3 has 12 residues. CDR3 region: CASSLLAGEQFF. The CDR3 DNA is TGTGCCAGCAGCTTACTAGCGGGGGAGCAGTTCTTC.